This T cell receptor (beta chain) derives from a study of blood T cell repertoires in COVID-19. As for the study in general: Samples came from the United States, Italy and Spain, spanning acute and convalescent COVID-19. T cells, B-cell-depleted T cells, or PBMCs provided the cDNA or gDNA that served as material.

Of note for this clone: A read error may account for a junction end that differs from germline.

Per the original data handling: How many nucleated cells were present was estimated from reference gene primer amplification. TCRdb keeps only in-frame clones here, not all; method: immunoSEQ multiplex PCR. The V and J calls and clone size come from that table; D and trimming were worked out from the DNA. The sample holds 14,000 to 15,000 clones, 80% to 95% seen once. From germline, CDR1 is MNHEY and CDR2 SMNVEV (reference sequence). The CDR3 is 16 amino acids. The sequence derives from a human donor with active COVID-19. The donor label of this sample is uncertain. The sequenced material came from peripheral blood. V gene TRBV27 combines with J gene TRBJ2-2; 7 nucleotides agree with TRBD1. The CDR3 DNA reads as TGCGCCAGCAGTTTACGTAGGGGGCGGAACACCGGGGAGCTGTTTTTT. It encodes CASSLRRGRNTGELFF.